This T cell receptor beta chain comes out of a study of response to subunit inactivated influenza vaccine. General study points: The authors put forward the suggestion that each seasonal influenza vaccination may bring in only a limited number of new T cells.

The length of the CDR3 is 15 residues. V shed 5 bases and J shed 4 bases, with 16 bases lying between them. Germline-derived CDR1 and CDR2 are SGHTA and FQGNSA. TCRdb analysed the RT-PCR reads with MiXCR anew, one entry per CDR3 protein. The sample includes a few hundred thousand distinct CDR3 sequences, approximately 14% seen only once; the top ten take 11%. This clonotype was observed a handful of times. No antigen is known for it. The TCR was taken from a man aged 50-60 years who received an inactivated influenza vaccine. The sequences come from PBMCs from blood, collected 11 to 12 days after vaccination. The genes are TRBV7-2 and TRBJ2-3; D call uncertain. The CDR3 sequence: CASSPNRLESDTQYF. Written as DNA, the CDR3 is TGTGCCAGCAGCCCGAATCGGCTAGAATCAGATACGCAGTATTTT.